These 8 T cell receptor beta chains came from one sample sequenced in a study of lymphopenia after photon versus proton radiotherapy. TCRdb keeps only in-frame clones here, not all; method: immunoSEQ multiplex PCR. The sample shows tens of thousands of clones, around 90% of them seen only once. The input for sequencing was peripheral blood, taken from a patient treated with photon-based radiotherapy. The receptors derive from a man between 60 and 75 years old with cholangiocarcinoma.

The CDR3 loop reads CASTVPGALLSYEQYF. DNA for the CDR3: TGTGCCAGCACCGTGCCGGGGGCCCTACTCTCCTACGAGCAGTACTTC. This chain connects TRBV28 to TRBJ2-7, with D possibly being TRBD1 or TRBD2 (6 bases each). Germline assignment: CDR1 MDHEN and CDR2 SYDVKM. The CDR3 runs 16 residues. Trimming took 7 bases from V and 0 from J, leaving 19 bases between them.

V usage is TRBV11-3 and J usage is TRBJ2-7; TRBD2 matches at 7 bases. J lost 2 bases, V lost 3 bases, and 4 bases had no gene match. This CDR3 is 14 amino acids long. Germline V lookup: CDR1 SGHNT, CDR2 YENEEA. CDR3 nucleotides: TGTGCCAGCAGCTTGGCTAGCGGACCCTACGAGCAGTACTTC. Its translation: CASSLASGPYEQYF.

The chain combines TRBV27 with TRBJ2-2, with TRBD1 identical over 7 bases. Per germline, CDR1 MNHEY and CDR2 SMNVEV (reference sequence). V lost 6 bases and J lost 7; bases outside the gene matches: 8. The length of the CDR3 is 14 residues. The DNA for the CDR3 is TGTGCCAGCAGGGACAGGTCCAAAGACGGGGAGCTGTTTTTT. This codes for CASRDRSKDGELFF.

A note on this clone: This sample also contains other DNA sequences that code for the same CDR3. The chain is built from TRBV9 and TRBJ1-1; weak D call: TRBD1 (5 bases). Trimming shortened V by 4 bases and J by 1 base, and 8 bases separated the two germline ends. CDR1 is SGDLS, CDR2 YYNGEE, per germline. This CDR3 is 13 amino acids long. The CDR3 sequence: CASSPTANTEAFF. Here the CDR3 DNA reads TGTGCCAGCAGCCCGACAGCGAACACTGAAGCTTTCTTT.

The chain is built from TRBV9 and TRBJ1-6; D remains unclear. The length of the CDR3 is 15 residues. Trimming cost V 4 bases and J 9 bases, with 17 bases left between them. Germline V gene data show CDR1 as SGDLS and CDR2 as YYNGEE. The CDR3 region has the DNA TGTGCCAGCAGCCCCGGGTGGGCAGATGGTTCACCCCTCCACTTT. This translates into CASSPGWADGSPLHF.

The chain has TRBV4-1 and TRBJ1-5; D is perhaps TRBD1 (5 bases). The V and J ends lost 1 base and 4 bases respectively, with 11 bases between them. The germline CDR1 and CDR2 sequences are MGHRA and YSYEKL. The CDR3 sequence is 15 residues long. CDR3 nucleotide sequence: TGCGCCAGCAGCCAAGTATTAAAGGGGAATCAGCCCCAGCATTTT. Amino acids: CASSQVLKGNQPQHF.

V and J are TRBV28 and TRBJ2-3; D might be TRBD1 (5 bases). CDR1 and CDR2 (germline): MDHEN, SYDVKM. V was cut by 0 bases and J by 4 bases, with 17 bases left in between. This CDR3 comprises 17 residues. For the CDR3, the DNA is TGTGCCAGCAGTTTATGGGGGCGCTCCGATGGCCCAGATACGCAGTATTTT. Its protein is CASSLWGRSDGPDTQYF.

The chain links TRBV27 to TRBJ2-5; TRBD1 might be the D (5 bases). V gave up 4 bases and J gave up 5 bases, with 8 bases separating them. The germline V gene has CDR1 MNHEY and CDR2 SMNVEV (reference sequence). This CDR3 contains 12 residues. The chain's CDR3 is CASSSGSETQYF. CDR3 DNA sequence: TGTGCCAGCAGTTCAGGGTCGGAGACCCAGTACTTC.